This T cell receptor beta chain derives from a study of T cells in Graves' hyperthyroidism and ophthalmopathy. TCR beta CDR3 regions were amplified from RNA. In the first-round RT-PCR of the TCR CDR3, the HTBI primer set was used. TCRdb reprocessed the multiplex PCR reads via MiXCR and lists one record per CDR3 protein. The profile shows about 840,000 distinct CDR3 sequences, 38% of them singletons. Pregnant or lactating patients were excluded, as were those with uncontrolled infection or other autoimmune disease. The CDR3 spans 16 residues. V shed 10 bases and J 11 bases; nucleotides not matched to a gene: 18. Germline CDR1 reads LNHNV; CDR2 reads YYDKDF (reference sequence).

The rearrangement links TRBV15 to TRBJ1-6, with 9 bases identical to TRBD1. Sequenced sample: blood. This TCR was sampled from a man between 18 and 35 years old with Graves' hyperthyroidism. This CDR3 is CASSLSGRQGVAPLHF. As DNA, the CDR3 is TGTGCCAGCAGTTTATCCGGGCGACAGGGGGTTGCACCCCTCCACTTT.